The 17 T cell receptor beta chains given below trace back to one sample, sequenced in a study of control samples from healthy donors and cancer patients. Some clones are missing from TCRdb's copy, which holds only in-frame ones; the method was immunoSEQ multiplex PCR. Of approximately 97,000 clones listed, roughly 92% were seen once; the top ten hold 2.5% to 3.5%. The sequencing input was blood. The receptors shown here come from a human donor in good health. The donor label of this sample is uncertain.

The CDR3 sequence: CASSFGGGYGYTF. As DNA, the CDR3 is TGTGCCAGCAGTTTTGGGGGAGGGTATGGCTACACCTTC. The chain is built from TRBV12-3 or TRBV12-4 and TRBJ1-2; D may be TRBD1 (5 bases). CDR3 size: 13 residues. Between the trimmed V and J ends, which lost 3 bases and 5 bases, there was a span of 10 bases.

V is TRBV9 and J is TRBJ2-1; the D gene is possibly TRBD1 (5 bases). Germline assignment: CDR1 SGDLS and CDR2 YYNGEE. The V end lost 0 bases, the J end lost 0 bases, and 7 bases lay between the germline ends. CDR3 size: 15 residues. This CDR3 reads CASSVGQSSYNEQFF. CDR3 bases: TGTGCCAGCAGCGTAGGACAGAGCTCCTACAATGAGCAGTTCTTC.

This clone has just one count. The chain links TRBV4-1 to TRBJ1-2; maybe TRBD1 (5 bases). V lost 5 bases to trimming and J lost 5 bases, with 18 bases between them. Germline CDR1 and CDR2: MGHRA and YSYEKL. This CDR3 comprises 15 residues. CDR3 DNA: TGCGCCAGCAGCGACAGTTTGTCGACCCATTATGGCTACACCTTC. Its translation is CASSDSLSTHYGYTF.

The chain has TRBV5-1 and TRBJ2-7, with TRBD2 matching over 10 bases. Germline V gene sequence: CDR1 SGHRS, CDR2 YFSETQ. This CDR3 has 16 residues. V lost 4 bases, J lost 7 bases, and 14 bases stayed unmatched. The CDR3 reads CASSLELAGLSREQYF. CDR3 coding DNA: TGCGCCAGCAGCCTGGAACTAGCGGGGCTTTCTCGGGAGCAGTACTTC.

Here the CDR3 reads CASSLGLAGEQFF. CDR3 in DNA: TGTGCCAGCAGTTTAGGTCTAGCGGGCGAGCAGTTCTTC. The chain carries TRBV12-3 or TRBV12-4 and TRBJ2-1; 8 nucleotides match TRBD2. V was pared by 1 base and J by 10 bases, with 3 bases of the junction left unmatched. The CDR3 consists of 13 residues.

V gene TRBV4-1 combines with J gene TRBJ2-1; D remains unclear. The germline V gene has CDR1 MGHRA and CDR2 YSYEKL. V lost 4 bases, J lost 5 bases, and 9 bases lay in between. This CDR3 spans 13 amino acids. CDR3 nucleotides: TGCGCCAGCAGCCTCACCATGGACAATGAGCAGTTCTTC. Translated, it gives CASSLTMDNEQFF.

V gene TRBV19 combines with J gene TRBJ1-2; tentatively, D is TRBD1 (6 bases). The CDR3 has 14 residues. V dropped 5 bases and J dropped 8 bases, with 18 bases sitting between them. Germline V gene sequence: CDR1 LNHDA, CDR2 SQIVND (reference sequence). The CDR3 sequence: CASSAQVTGIGYTF. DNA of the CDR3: TGTGCCAGTAGTGCCCAGGTCACAGGGATCGGCTACACCTTC.

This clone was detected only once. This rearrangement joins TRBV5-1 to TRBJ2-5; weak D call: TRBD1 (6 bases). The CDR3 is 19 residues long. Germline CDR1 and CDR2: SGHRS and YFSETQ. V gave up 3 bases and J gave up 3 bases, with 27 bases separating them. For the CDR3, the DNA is TGCGCCAGCAGCTATCTTACCCCCACTGGGACACTTGAAAAAGAGACCCAGTACTTC. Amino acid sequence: CASSYLTPTGTLEKETQYF.

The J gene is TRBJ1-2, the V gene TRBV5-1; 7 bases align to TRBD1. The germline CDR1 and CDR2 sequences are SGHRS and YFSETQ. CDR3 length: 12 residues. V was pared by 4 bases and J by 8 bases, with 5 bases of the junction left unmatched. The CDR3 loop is CASSGDSFGYTF. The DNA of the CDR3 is TGCGCCAGCAGCGGGGACAGCTTCGGCTACACCTTC. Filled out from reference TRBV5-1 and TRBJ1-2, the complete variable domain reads KAGVTQTPRYLIKTRGQQVTLSCSPISGHRSVSWYQQTPGQGLQFLFEYFSETQRNKGNFPGRFSGRQFSNSRSEMNVSTLELGDSALYLCASSGDSFGYTFGSGTRLTVV.

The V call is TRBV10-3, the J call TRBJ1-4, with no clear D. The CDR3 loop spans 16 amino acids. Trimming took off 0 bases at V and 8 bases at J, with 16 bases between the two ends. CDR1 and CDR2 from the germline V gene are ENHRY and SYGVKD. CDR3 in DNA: TGTGCCATCAGTGAGTCACGGTCTGCCAAAGGGGAAAAACTGTTTTTT. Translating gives CAISESRSAKGEKLFF.

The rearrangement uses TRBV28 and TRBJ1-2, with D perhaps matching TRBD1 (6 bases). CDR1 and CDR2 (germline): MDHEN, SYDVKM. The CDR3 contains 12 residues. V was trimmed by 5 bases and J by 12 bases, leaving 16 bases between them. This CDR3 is CASSTGTTRHTF. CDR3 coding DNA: TGTGCCAGCAGTACCGGGACAACCCGACACACCTTC.

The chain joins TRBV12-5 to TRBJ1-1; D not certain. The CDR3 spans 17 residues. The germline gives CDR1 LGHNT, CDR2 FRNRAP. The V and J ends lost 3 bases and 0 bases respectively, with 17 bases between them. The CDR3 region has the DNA TGTGCTAGTGGTTTTTCGACACCACAAATTTTGAACACTGAAGCTTTCTTT. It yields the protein CASGFSTPQILNTEAFF.

CDR3 loop: CAWSRRSANYGYTF. The CDR3, as DNA: TGTGCCTGGAGTCGGCGGAGTGCTAACTATGGCTACACCTTC. The chain carries TRBV30 and TRBJ1-2, with D unresolved. V shed 2 bases and J shed 0 bases, with 10 bases lying between them. CDR3 length equals 14 residues. Germline lookup yields CDR1 GTSNPN and CDR2 SVGIG (reference sequence).

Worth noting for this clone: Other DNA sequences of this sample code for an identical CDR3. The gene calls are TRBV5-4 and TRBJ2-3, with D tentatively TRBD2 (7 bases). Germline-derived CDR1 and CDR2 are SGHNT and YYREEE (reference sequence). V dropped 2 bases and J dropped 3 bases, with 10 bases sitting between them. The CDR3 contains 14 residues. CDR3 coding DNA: TGTGCCAGCAGCTTACAGGGAGGGACAGATACGCAGTATTTT. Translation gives CASSLQGGTDTQYF.

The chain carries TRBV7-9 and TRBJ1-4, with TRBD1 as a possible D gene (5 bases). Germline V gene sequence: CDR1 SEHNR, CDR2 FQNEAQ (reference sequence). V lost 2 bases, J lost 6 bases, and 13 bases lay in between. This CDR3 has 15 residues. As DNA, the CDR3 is TGTGCCAGCAGCTTATGGGAAACAGGAGATGAAAAACTGTTTTTT. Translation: CASSLWETGDEKLFF.

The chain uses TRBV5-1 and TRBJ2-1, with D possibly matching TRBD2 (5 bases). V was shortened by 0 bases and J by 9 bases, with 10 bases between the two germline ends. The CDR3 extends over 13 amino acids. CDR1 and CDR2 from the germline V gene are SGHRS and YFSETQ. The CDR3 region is CASSLATGSEQFF. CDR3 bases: TGCGCCAGCAGCTTGGCCACGGGGTCTGAGCAGTTCTTC.

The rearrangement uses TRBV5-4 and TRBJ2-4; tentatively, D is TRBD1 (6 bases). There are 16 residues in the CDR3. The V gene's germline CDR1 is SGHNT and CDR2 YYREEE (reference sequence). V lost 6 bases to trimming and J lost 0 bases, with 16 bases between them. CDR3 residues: CASTNREMGAKNIQYF. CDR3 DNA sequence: TGTGCCAGCACCAACAGGGAAATGGGAGCCAAAAACATTCAGTACTTC.